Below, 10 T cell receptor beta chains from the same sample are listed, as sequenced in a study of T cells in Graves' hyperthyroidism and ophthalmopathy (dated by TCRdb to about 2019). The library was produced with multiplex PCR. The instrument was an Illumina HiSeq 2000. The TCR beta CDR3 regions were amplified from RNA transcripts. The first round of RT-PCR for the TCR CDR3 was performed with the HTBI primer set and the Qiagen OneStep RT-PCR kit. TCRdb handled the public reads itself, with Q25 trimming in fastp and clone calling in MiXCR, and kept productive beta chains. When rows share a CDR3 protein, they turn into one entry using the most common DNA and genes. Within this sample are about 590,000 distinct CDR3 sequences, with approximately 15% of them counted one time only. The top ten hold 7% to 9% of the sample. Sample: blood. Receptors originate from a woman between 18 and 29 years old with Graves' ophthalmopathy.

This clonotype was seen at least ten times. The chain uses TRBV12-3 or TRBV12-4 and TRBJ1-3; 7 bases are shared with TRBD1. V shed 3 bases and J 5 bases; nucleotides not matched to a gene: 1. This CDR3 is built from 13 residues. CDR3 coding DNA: TGTGCCAGCAGTTTCAGGGGGAGAAACACCATATATTTT. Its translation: CASSFRGRNTIYF.

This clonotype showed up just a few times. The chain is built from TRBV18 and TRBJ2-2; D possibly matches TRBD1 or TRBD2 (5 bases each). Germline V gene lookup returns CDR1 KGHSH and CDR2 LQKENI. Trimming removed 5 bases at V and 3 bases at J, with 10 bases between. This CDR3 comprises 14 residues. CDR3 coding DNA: TGTGCCAGCTCAGTCCAGGGAGACACCGGGGAGCTGTTTTTT. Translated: CASSVQGDTGELFF.

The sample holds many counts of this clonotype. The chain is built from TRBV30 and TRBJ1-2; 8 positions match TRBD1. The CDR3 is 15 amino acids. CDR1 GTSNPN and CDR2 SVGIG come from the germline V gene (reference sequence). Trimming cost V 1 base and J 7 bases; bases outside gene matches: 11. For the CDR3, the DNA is TGTGCCTGGAGTGGACCAGACGACAGGGGAGGTGGCTACACCTTC. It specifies CAWSGPDDRGGGYTF.

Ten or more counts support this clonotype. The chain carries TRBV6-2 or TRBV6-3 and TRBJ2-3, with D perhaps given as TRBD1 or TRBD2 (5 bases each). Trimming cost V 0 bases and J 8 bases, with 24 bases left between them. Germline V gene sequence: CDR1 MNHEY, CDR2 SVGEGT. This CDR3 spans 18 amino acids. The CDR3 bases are TGTGCCAGCAGTTACTCGAGTGGGAGTACCGGTAGTAGGGGTACGCAGTATTTT. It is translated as CASSYSSGSTGSRGTQYF.

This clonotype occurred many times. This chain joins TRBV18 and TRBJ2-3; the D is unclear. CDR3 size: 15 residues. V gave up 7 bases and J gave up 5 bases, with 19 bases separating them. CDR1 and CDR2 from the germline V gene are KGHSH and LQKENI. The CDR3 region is CASLTPMSGRDTQYF. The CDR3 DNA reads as TGTGCCAGCTTAACGCCTATGTCAGGCAGAGATACGCAGTATTTT.

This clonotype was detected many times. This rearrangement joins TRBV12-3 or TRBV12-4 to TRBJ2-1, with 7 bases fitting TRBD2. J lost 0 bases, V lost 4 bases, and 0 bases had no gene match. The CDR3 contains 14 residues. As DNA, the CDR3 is TGTGCCAGCAGTTGGACTAGCTCCTACAATGAGCAGTTCTTC. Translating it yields CASSWTSSYNEQFF.

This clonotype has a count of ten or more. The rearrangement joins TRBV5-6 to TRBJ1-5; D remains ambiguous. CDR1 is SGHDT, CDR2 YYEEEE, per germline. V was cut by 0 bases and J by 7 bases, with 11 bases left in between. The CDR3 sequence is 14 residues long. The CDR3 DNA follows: TGTGCCAGCAGCTTGGCTCCGGGGAGCCAGCCCCAGCATTTT. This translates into CASSLAPGSQPQHF.

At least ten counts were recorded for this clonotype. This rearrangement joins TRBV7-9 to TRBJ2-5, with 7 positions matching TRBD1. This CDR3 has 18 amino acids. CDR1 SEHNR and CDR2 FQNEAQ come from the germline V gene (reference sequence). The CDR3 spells CVLRYNPDRARQPETQYF. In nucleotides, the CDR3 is TGTGTCCTCAGATACAACCCCGACAGGGCCCGACAGCCGGAGACCCAGTACTTC.

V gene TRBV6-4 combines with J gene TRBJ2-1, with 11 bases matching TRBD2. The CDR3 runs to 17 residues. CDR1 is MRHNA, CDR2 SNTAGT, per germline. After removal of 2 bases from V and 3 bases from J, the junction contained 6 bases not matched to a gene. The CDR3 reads CASSDTPGLAVYNEQFF. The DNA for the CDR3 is TGTGCCAGCAGTGACACACCGGGACTAGCGGTCTACAATGAGCAGTTCTTC.

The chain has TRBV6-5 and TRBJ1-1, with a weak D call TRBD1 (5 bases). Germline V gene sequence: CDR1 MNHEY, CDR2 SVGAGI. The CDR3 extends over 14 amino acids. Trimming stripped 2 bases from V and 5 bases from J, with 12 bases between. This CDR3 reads CASSYKRGGTEAFF. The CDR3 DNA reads TGTGCCAGCAGTTACAAGAGGGGCGGGACTGAAGCTTTCTTT.